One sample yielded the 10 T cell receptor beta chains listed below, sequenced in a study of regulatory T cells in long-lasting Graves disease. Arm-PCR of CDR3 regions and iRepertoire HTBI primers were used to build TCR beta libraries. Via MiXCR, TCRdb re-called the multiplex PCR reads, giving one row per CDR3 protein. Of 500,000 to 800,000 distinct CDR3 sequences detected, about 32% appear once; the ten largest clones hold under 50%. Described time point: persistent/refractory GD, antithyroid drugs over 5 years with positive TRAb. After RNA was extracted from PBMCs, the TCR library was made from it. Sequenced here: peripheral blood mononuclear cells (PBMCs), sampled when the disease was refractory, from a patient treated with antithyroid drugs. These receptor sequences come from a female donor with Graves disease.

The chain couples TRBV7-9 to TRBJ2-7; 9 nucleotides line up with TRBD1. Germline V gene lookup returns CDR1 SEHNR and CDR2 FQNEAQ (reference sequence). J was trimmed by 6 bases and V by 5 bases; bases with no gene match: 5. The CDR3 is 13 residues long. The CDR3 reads CASSPKTGGEQYF. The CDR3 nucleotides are TGTGCCAGCAGCCCTAAGACAGGGGGCGAGCAGTACTTC.

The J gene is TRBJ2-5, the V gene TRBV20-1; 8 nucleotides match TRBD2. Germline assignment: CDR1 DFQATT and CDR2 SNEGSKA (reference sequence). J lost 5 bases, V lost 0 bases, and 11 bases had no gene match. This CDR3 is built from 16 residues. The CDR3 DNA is TGCAGTGCTAGAGATCCACTAGCGGTCCGGGTGGAGACCCAGTACTTC. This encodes CSARDPLAVRVETQYF.

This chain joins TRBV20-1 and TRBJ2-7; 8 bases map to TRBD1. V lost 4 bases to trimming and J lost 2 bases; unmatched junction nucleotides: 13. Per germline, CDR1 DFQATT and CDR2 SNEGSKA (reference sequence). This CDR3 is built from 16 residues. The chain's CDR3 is CSAIGRRTGNPYEQYF. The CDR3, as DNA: TGCAGTGCTATCGGCCGTCGGACAGGGAATCCCTACGAGCAGTACTTC.

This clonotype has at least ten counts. The CDR3 nucleotides read TGTGCCAGCAGCACCGAGCCTAGGTGGGGGCAAGAGACCCAGTACTTC. This translates into CASSTEPRWGQETQYF. The chain is built from TRBV11-2 and TRBJ2-5; D might be TRBD1 or TRBD2, each matching 5 bases. Trimming took 5 bases from V and 2 from J, leaving 18 bases between them. Germline V CDR1 and CDR2: SGHAT, FQNNGV. This CDR3 has 16 residues.

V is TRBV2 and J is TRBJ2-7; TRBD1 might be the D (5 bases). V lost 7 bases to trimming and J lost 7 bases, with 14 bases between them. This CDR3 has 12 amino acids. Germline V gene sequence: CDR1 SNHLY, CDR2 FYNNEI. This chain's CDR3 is CASIGRAEEQYF. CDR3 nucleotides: TGTGCCAGCATTGGCAGGGCGGAGGAGCAGTACTTC. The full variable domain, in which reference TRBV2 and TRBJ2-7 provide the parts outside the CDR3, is EPEVTQTPSHQVTQMGQEVILRCVPISNHLYFYWYRQILGQKVEFLVSFYNNEISEKSEIFDDQFSVERPDGSNFTLKIRSTKLEDSAMYFCASIGRAEEQYFGPGTRLTVT.

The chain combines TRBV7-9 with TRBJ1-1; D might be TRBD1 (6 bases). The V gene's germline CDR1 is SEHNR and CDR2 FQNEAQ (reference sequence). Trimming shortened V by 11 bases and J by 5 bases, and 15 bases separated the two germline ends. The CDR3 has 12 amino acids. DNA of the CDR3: TGTGCCGGGAGGGGAGGGGGAACTGAAGCTTTCTTT. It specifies CAGRGGGTEAFF.

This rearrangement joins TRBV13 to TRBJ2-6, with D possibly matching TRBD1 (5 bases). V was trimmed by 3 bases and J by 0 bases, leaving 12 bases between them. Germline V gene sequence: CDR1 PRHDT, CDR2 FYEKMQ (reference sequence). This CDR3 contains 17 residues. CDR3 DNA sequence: TGTGCCAGCAGCTTCCGAGACAGCCGCTCTGGGGCCAACGTCCTGACTTTC. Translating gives CASSFRDSRSGANVLTF.

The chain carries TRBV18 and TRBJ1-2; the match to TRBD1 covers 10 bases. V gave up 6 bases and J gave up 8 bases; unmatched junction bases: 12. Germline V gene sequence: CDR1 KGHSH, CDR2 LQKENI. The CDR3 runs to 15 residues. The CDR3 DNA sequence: TGTGCCAGCTCGCCCCCTGGGACAGGGGTAGAAGGCTACACCTTC. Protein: CASSPPGTGVEGYTF. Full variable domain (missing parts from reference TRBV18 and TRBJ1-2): NAGVMQNPRHLVRRRGQEARLRCSPMKGHSHVYWYRQLPEEGLKFMVYLQKENIIDESGMPKERFSAEFPKEGPSILRIQQVVRGDSAAYFCASSPPGTGVEGYTFGSGTRLTVV.

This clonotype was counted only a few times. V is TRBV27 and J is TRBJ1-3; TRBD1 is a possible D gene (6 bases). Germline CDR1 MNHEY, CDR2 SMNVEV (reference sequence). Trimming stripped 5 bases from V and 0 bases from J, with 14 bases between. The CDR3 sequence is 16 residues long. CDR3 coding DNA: TGTGCCAGCAGTCCGATGACAGGCCGCTCTGGAAACACCATATATTTT. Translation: CASSPMTGRSGNTIYF.

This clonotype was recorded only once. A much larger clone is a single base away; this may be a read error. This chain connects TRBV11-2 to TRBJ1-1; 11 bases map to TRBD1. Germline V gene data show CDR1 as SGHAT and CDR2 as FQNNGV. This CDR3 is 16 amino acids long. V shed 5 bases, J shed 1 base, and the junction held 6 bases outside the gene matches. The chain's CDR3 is CASSPRTGGPNTEAFF. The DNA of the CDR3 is TGTGCCAGCAGCCCACGGACAGGGGGCCCGAACACTGAAGCTTTCTTT.